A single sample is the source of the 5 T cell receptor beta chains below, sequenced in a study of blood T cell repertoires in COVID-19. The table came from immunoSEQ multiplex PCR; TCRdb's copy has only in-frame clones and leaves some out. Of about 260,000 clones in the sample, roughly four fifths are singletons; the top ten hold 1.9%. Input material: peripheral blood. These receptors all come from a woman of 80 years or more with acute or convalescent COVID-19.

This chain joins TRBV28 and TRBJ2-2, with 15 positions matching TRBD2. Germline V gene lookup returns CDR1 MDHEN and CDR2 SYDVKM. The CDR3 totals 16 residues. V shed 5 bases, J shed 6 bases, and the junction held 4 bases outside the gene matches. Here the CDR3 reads CASSPGLAGGPGELFF. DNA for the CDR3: TGTGCCAGCAGTCCCGGACTAGCGGGAGGGCCCGGGGAGCTGTTTTTT.

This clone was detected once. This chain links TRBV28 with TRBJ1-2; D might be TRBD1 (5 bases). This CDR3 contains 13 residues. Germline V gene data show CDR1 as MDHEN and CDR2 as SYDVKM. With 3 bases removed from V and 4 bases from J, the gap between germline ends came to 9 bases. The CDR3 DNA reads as TGTGCCAGCAGTTTGAGACAGTTCTATGGCTACACCTTC. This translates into CASSLRQFYGYTF.

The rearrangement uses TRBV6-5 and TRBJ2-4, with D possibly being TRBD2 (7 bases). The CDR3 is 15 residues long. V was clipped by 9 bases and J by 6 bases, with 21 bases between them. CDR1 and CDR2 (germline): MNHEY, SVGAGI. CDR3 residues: CASRGEGLIGNIQYF. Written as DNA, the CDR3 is TGTGCCAGTAGGGGGGAGGGCCTTATTGGAAACATTCAGTACTTC.

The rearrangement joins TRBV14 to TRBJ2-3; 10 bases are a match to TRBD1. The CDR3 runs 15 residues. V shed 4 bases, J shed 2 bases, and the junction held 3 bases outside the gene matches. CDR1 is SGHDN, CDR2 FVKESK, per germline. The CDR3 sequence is CASSLRQGATDTQYF. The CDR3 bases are TGTGCCAGCAGCCTTAGACAGGGGGCCACAGATACGCAGTATTTT.

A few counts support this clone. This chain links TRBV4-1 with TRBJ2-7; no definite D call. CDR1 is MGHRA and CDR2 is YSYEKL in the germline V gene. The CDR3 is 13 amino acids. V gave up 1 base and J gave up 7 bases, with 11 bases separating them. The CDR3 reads CASSQVTLGEQYF. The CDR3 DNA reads TGCGCCAGCAGCCAAGTGACTCTTGGTGAGCAGTACTTC.